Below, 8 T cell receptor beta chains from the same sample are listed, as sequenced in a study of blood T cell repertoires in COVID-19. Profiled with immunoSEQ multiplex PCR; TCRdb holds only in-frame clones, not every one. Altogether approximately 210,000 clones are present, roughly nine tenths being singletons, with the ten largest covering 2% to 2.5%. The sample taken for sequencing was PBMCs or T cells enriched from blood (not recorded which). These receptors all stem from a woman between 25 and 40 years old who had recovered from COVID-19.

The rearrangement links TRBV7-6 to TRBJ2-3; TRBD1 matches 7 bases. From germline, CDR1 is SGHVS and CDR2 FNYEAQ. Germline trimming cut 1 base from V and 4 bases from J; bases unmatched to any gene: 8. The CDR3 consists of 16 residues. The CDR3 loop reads CASSLEGAYGSDTQYF. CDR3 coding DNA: TGTGCCAGCAGCTTAGAGGGGGCGTACGGGTCAGATACGCAGTATTTT.

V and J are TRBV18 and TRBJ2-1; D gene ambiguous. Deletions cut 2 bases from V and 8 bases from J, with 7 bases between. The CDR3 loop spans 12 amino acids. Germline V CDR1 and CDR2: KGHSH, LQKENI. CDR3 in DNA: TGTGCCAGCTCACCATATTTCTATGAGCAGTTCTTC. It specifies CASSPYFYEQFF.

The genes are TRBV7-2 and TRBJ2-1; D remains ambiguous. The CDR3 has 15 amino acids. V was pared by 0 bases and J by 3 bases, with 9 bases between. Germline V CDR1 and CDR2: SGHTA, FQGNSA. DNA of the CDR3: TGTGCCAGCAGCTTAGCGGTGCGGAACTACAATGAGCAGTTCTTC. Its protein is CASSLAVRNYNEQFF.

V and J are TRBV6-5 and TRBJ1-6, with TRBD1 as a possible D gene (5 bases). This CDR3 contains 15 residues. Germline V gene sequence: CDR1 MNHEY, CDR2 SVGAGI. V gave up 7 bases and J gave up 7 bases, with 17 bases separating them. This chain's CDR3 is CASNGEQRQNSPLHF. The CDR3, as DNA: TGTGCCAGCAACGGTGAGCAGCGACAGAATTCACCCCTCCACTTT.

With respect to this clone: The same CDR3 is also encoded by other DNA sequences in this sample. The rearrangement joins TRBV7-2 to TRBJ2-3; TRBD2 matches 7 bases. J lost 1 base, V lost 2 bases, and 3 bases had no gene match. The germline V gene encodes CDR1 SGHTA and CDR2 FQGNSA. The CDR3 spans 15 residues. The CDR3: CASSLSSGRTDTQYF. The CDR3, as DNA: TGTGCCAGCAGCTTATCTAGCGGCCGCACAGATACGCAGTATTTT.

The CDR3, as DNA: TGCGCCAGCAGCCAAGAAGCCAGCGGGAAAAAATGGGAGCAGTACTTC. Its translation: CASSQEASGKKWEQYF. The rearrangement uses TRBV4-3 and TRBJ2-7, with 7 bases matching TRBD2. CDR1 LGHNA and CDR2 YSLEER come from the germline V gene. The CDR3 extends over 16 amino acids. The trim removed 0 bases at V and 7 bases at J, leaving 12 bases unmatched.

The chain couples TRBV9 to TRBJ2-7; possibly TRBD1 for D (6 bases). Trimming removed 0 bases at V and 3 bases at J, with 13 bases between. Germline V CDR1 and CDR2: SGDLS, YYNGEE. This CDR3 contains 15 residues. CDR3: CASSVGVQGDYEQYF. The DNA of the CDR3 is TGTGCCAGCAGCGTAGGCGTACAGGGCGACTACGAGCAGTACTTC.

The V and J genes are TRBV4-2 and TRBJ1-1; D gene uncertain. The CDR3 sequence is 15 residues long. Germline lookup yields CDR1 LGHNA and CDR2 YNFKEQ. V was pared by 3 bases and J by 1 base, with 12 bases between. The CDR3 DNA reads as TGTGCCAGCAGCCAGAATGTCGGGGAGAACACTGAAGCTTTCTTT. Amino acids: CASSQNVGENTEAFF.